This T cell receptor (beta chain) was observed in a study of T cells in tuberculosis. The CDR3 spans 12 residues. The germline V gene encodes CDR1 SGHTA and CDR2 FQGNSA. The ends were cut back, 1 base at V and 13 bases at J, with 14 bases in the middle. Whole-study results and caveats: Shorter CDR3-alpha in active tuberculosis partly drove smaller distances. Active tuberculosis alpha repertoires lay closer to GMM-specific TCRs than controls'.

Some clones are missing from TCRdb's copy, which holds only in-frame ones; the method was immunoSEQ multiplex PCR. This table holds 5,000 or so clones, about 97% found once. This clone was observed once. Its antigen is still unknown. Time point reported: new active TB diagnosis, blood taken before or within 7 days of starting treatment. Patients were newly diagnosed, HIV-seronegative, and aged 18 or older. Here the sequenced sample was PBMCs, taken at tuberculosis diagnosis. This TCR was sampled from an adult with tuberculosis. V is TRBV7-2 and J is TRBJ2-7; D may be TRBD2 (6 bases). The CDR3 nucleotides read TGTGCCAGCAGCTTAGAGGCGGGGTCCCAATACTTC. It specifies CASSLEAGSQYF.